This T cell receptor beta chain was identified during a study of blood T cell repertoires in COVID-19. Turning to the study itself: The United States, Italy and Spain supplied acute and convalescent COVID-19 samples. PBMCs, B-cell-depleted T cells, or T cells were the source of the cDNA or gDNA that made up the material.

CDR1 and CDR2 (germline): MNHNY, SVGAGI (reference sequence). The V end lost 5 bases, the J end lost 1 base, and 21 bases lay between the germline ends. The CDR3 contains 17 residues. Seattle patients were enrolled while actively infected and followed longitudinally. Per the study methods: Nucleated cell number was recorded as an estimate derived from reference gene primer amplification. Sequenced by immunoSEQ multiplex PCR; TCRdb stores in-frame clones only, minus some. That table supplies the V and J calls and clone size; D and trimming were determined from the DNA. The table lists roughly 150,000 clones, 70% to 90% of them singletons.

Sample: peripheral blood. The chain recombines TRBV6-6 with TRBJ2-7, with D possibly being TRBD1 (6 bases). The source is a woman of 80 years or more with COVID-19, enrolled during active disease. CDR3 bases: TGTGCCAGCAGTCGTAACCCAGGGCCCACAGGGTCCTACGAGCAGTACTTC. It yields the protein CASSRNPGPTGSYEQYF.